These 13 T cell receptor beta chains were sequenced from one sample in a study of T cells in narcolepsy. Assay used: immunoSEQ multiplex PCR; TCRdb lists only in-frame clones, some missing. The sample shows about 25,000 clones, around 85% of them seen only once. Specimen: CD45RA- memory CD4+ T cells from PBMCs. Every receptor here comes from a human donor with narcolepsy.

V and J are TRBV18 and TRBJ1-6; D is possibly TRBD1 (5 bases). The CDR3 is 16 amino acids. The ends were cut back, 1 base at V and 7 bases at J, with 14 bases in the middle. Germline V CDR1 and CDR2: KGHSH, LQKENI. The CDR3 spells CASSPLKSGKNSPLHF. The CDR3 DNA is TGTGCCAGCTCACCACTGAAATCAGGGAAGAATTCACCCCTCCACTTT. The full variable domain, in which reference TRBV18 and TRBJ1-6 provide the parts outside the CDR3, is NAGVMQNPRHLVRRRGQEARLRCSPMKGHSHVYWYRQLPEEGLKFMVYLQKENIIDESGMPKERFSAEFPKEGPSILRIQQVVRGDSAAYFCASSPLKSGKNSPLHFGNGTRLTVT.

This chain connects TRBV19 to TRBJ2-3; D is perhaps TRBD2 (5 bases). The CDR3 is 15 amino acids. CDR1 LNHDA and CDR2 SQIVND come from the germline V gene (reference sequence). Deletions cut 3 bases from V and 3 bases from J, with 13 bases between. CDR3 sequence: CASSMGRGGTDTQYF. The CDR3 nucleotides are TGTGCCAGTAGTATGGGTCGGGGTGGGACAGATACGCAGTATTTT.

The V call is TRBV6-1, the J call TRBJ2-2, with 8 bases fitting TRBD2. Germline CDR1 and CDR2: MNHNS and SASEGT. J was trimmed by 0 bases and V by 6 bases; bases with no gene match: 3. The CDR3 is 15 amino acids. The DNA for the CDR3 is TGTGCCAGCAGGGGCGGGGGGACGAACACCGGGGAGCTGTTTTTT. Amino acids: CASRGGGTNTGELFF.

This clone was seen once. Different DNA sequences within this sample yield the same CDR3. The chain carries TRBV18 and TRBJ2-1; D ambiguous. The CDR3 contains 17 residues. Trimming removed 3 bases from V and 0 bases from J, with 15 bases in between. The germline gives CDR1 KGHSH, CDR2 LQKENI. For the CDR3, the DNA is TGTGCCAGCTCACCCAACCCTAGTGGTAGCTCCTACAATGAGCAGTTCTTC. It translates to CASSPNPSGSSYNEQFF. Supplemented by reference TRBV18 and TRBJ2-1, the full variable domain reads NAGVMQNPRHLVRRRGQEARLRCSPMKGHSHVYWYRQLPEEGLKFMVYLQKENIIDESGMPKERFSAEFPKEGPSILRIQQVVRGDSAAYFCASSPNPSGSSYNEQFFGPGTRLTVL.

As to this clone: The sample carries other DNA sequences with the same CDR3. V is TRBV30 and J is TRBJ2-2, with 16 positions matching TRBD2. The ends lost 0 bases at V and 6 bases at J; junction bases unmatched: 10. CDR1 and CDR2 from the germline V gene are GTSNPN and SVGIG (reference sequence). The CDR3 is 19 amino acids. The CDR3, as DNA: TGTGCCTGGAGTGTCCGGGGACTAGCGGGGGGGGTGGGCTCCGGGGAGCTGTTTTTT. Translation gives CAWSVRGLAGGVGSGELFF.

The CDR3 region is CASSRTGNNQPQHF. As DNA, the CDR3 is TGTGCCAGCAGTCGGACAGGGAACAATCAGCCCCAGCATTTT. The chain couples TRBV28 to TRBJ1-5, with 8 bases matching TRBD1. Germline lookup yields CDR1 MDHEN and CDR2 SYDVKM. This CDR3 comprises 14 residues. The junction had 3 bases not matched to a gene; V was cut back by 5 bases and J by 3 bases. Full variable domain (remainder filled in from reference TRBV28 and TRBJ1-5): DVKVTQSSRYLVKRTGEKVFLECVQDMDHENMFWYRQDPGLGLRLIYFSYDVKMKEKGDIPEGYSVSREKKERFSLILESASTNQTSMYLCASSRTGNNQPQHFGDGTRLSIL.

This chain's CDR3 is CASSVTTGQGSGELFF. CDR3 nucleotides: TGTGCCAGCAGCGTAACAACGGGACAGGGGTCCGGGGAGCTGTTTTTT. The gene calls are TRBV9 and TRBJ2-2; 10 bases line up with TRBD1. CDR1 and CDR2 (germline): SGDLS, YYNGEE. The trim removed 1 base at V and 6 bases at J, leaving 6 bases unmatched. There are 16 residues in the CDR3.

The chain has TRBV19 and TRBJ2-2; 7 bases match TRBD2. Germline CDR1 LNHDA, CDR2 SQIVND (reference sequence). The CDR3 contains 16 residues. The V and J ends lost 3 bases and 7 bases, in that order; junction bases with no gene match: 11. This chain's CDR3 is CASSILLAVRGGELFF. In DNA, the CDR3 is TGTGCCAGTAGTATCCTGCTAGCGGTCCGAGGCGGGGAGCTGTTTTTT.

This sequence joins TRBV28 and TRBJ1-1; TRBD1 is a possible D gene (5 bases). CDR1 is MDHEN, CDR2 SYDVKM, per germline. V dropped 3 bases and J dropped 4 bases, with 6 bases sitting between them. This CDR3 comprises 12 residues. The CDR3 DNA follows: TGTGCCAGCAGTTTCGGGGGCACTGAAGCTTTCTTT. Amino acids: CASSFGGTEAFF.

The V and J genes are TRBV25-1 and TRBJ2-2, with D tentatively TRBD2 (6 bases). The V end lost 4 bases, the J end lost 1 base, and 10 bases lay between the germline ends. The CDR3 consists of 15 residues. The germline CDR1 and CDR2 sequences are MGHDK and SYGVNS. CDR3 bases: TGTGCCAGCAGTGGGACTACCGTGAACACCGGGGAGCTGTTTTTT. This sequence encodes CASSGTTVNTGELFF.

This sequence joins TRBV7-2 and TRBJ2-3, with D perhaps matching TRBD2 (6 bases). This CDR3 is built from 14 residues. Trimming took 3 bases from V and 5 from J, leaving 12 bases between them. Germline V gene sequence: CDR1 SGHTA, CDR2 FQGNSA. CDR3 amino acids: CASSLGGRGDTQYF. The DNA for the CDR3 is TGTGCCAGCAGCTTGGGCGGGCGGGGAGATACGCAGTATTTT.

The sample holds one count of this clone. The chain uses TRBV10-1 and TRBJ2-2; 13 bases line up with TRBD2. The CDR3 is 18 residues long. Trimming at V came to 3 bases and at J to 3 bases, leaving 7 bases not matched to a gene. The V gene's germline CDR1 is WNHNN and CDR2 SYGVQD (reference sequence). CDR3 loop: CASSDITSGRAYTGELFF. In nucleotides, the CDR3 is TGCGCCAGCAGTGATATAACTAGCGGGAGGGCCTACACCGGGGAGCTGTTTTTT.

The chain employs TRBV7-2 and TRBJ1-4, with D perhaps matching TRBD1 (5 bases). The CDR3 consists of 15 residues. V was cut by 2 bases and J by 1 base, with 8 bases left in between. Germline V lookup: CDR1 SGHTA, CDR2 FQGNSA. The CDR3 loop is CASSLRGGTNEKLFF. DNA of the CDR3: TGTGCCAGCAGCTTAAGGGGAGGAACTAATGAAAAACTGTTTTTT.